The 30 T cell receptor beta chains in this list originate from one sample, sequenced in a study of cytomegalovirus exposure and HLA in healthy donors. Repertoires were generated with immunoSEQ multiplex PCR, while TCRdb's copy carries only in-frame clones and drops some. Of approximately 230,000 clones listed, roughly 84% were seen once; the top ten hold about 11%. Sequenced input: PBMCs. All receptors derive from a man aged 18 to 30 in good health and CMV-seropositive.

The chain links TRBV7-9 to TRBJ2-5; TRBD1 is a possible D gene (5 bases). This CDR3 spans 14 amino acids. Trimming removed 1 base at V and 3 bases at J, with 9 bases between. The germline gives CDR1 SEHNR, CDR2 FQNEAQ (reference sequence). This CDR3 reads CASSLVGAEETQYF. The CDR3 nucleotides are TGTGCCAGCAGCTTAGTAGGGGCCGAAGAGACCCAGTACTTC.

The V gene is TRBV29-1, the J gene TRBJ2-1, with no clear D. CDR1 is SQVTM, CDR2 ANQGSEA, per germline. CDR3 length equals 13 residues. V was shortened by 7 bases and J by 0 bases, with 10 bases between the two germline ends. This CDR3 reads CSASRGSYNEQFF. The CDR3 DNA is TGCAGCGCCTCCCGCGGCTCCTACAATGAGCAGTTCTTC.

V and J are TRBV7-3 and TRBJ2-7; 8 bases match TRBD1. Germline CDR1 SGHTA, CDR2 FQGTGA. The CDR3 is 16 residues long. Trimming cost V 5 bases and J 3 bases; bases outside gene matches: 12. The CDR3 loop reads CASSRAGGTGFYEQYF. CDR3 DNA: TGTGCCAGCAGCCGAGCTGGAGGGACAGGTTTCTACGAGCAGTACTTC.

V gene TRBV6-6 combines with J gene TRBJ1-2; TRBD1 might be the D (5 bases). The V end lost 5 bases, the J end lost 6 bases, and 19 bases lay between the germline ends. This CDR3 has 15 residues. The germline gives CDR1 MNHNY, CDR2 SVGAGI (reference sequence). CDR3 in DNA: TGTGCCAGCAGTCCCGTGGGGACCTCATCGGATGGCTACACCTTC. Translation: CASSPVGTSSDGYTF.

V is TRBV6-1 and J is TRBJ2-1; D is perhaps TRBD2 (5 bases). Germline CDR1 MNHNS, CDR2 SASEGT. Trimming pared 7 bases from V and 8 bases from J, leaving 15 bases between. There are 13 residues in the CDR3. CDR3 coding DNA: TGTGCCAGCAATTTGATTTGGGGAGATGAGCAGTTCTTC. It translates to CASNLIWGDEQFF.

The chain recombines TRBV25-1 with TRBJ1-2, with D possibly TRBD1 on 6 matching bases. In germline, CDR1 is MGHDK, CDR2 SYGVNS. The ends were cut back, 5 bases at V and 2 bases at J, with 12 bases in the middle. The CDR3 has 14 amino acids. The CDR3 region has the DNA TGTGCCAGCAGTTGGGGGGGACAAAACTATGGCTACACCTTC. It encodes CASSWGGQNYGYTF.

The DNA of the CDR3 is TGCGCCAGCAGCACCGGGACTAGCGGGAGGGAGACCCAGTACTTC. It codes for CASSTGTSGRETQYF. This chain uses TRBV5-1 with TRBJ2-5, with 15 bases aligning to TRBD2. This CDR3 spans 15 amino acids. Trimming took 4 bases from V and 5 from J; bases not matched to a gene: 3. CDR1 SGHRS and CDR2 YFSETQ come from the germline V gene.

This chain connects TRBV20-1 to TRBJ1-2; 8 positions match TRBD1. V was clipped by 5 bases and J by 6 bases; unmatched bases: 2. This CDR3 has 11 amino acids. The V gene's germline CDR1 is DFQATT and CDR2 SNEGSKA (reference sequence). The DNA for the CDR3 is TGCAGTGCTTCGACAGGGGATGGCTACACCTTC. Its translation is CSASTGDGYTF.

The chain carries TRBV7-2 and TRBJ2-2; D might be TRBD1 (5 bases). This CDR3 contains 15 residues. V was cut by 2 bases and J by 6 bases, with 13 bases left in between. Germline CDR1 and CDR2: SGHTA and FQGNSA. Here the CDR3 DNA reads TGTGCCAGCAGCTTACAGGGTCTCACCGCCGGGGAGCTGTTTTTT. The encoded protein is CASSLQGLTAGELFF.

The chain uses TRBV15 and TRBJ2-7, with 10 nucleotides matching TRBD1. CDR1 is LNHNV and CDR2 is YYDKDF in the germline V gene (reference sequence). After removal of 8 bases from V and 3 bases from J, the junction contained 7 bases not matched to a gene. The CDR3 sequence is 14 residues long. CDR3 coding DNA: TGTGCCACCGGGACAGGGGAGTATGGCTACGAGCAGTACTTC. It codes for CATGTGEYGYEQYF.

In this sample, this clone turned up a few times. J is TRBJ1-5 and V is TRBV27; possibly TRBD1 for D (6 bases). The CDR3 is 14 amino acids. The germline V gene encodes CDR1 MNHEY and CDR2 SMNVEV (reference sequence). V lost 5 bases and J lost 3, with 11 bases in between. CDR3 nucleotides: TGTGCCAGCAGTCCGTGGGACAACAATCAGCCCCAGCATTTT. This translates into CASSPWDNNQPQHF.

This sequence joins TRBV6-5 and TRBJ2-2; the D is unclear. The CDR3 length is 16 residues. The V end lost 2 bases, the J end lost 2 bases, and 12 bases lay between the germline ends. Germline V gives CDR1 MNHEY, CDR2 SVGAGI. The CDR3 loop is CASSYALAGNTGELFF. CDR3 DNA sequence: TGTGCCAGCAGTTACGCTTTAGCTGGTAACACCGGGGAGCTGTTTTTT.

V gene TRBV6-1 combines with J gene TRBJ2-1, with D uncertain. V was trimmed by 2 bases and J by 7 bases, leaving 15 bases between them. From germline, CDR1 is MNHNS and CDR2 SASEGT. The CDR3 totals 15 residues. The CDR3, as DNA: TGTGCCAGCAGTGAATTCCGGTACCCCTTGAATGAGCAGTTCTTC. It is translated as CASSEFRYPLNEQFF.

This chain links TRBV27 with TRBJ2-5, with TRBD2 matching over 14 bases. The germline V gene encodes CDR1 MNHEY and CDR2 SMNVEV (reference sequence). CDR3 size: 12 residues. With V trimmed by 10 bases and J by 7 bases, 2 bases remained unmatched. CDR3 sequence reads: CAIGLAGGTQYF. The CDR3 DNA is TGTGCCATCGGACTAGCGGGAGGGACCCAGTACTTC.

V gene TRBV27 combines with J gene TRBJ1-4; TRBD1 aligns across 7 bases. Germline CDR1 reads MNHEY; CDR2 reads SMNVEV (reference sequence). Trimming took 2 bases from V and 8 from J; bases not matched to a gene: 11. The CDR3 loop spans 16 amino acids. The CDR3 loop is CASSLTRQGSGEKLFF. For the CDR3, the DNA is TGTGCCAGCAGTTTAACCCGACAGGGATCAGGAGAAAAACTGTTTTTT.

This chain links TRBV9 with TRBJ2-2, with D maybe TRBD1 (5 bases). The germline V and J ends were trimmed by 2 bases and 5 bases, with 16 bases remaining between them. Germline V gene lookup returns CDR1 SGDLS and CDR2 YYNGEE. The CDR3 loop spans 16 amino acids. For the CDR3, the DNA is TGTGCCAGCAGCGTTACAGGATCTGACCGGACCGGGGAGCTGTTTTTT. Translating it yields CASSVTGSDRTGELFF.

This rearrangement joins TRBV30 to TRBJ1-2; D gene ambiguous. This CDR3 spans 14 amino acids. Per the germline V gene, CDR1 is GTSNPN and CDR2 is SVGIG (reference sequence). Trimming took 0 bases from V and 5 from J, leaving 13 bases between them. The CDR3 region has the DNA TGTGCCTGGAGTGTAATGTCAGACCGTTATGGCTACACCTTC. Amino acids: CAWSVMSDRYGYTF.

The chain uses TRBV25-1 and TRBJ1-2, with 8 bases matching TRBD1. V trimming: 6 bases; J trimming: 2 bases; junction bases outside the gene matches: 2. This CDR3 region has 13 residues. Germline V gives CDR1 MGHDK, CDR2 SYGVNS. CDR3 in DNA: TGTGCCAGCAGCAACAGGGGGAACTATGGCTACACCTTC. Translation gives CASSNRGNYGYTF.

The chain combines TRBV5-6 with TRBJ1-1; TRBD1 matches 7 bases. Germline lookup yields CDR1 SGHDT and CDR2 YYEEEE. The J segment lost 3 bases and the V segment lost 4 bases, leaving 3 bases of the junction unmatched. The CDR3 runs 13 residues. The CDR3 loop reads CASSPDRHTEAFF. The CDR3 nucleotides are TGTGCCAGCAGCCCGGACAGGCACACTGAAGCTTTCTTT.

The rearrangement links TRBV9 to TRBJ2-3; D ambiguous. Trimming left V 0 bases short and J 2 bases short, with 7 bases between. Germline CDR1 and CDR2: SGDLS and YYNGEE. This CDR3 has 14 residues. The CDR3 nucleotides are TGTGCCAGCAGCGTAGCTCATCTCACAGATACGCAGTATTTT. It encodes CASSVAHLTDTQYF.

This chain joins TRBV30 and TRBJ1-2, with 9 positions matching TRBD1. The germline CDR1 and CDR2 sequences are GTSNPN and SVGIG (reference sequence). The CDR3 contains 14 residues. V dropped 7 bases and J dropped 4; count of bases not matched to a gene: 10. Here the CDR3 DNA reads TGTGCCTCCCCGGGACAGGGACGAGGCTATGGCTACACCTTC. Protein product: CASPGQGRGYGYTF.

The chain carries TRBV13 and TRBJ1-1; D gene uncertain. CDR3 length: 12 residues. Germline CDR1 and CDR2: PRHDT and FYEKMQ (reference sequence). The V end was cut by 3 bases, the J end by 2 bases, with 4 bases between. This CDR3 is CASSLANTEAFF. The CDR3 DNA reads TGTGCCAGCAGCTTGGCCAACACTGAAGCTTTCTTT.

DNA for the CDR3: TGTGCCAGCAGCTTGAGATCGTTAATAAGGACTAACGAGCAGTACTTC. Encoded protein: CASSLRSLIRTNEQYF. The chain carries TRBV5-6 and TRBJ2-7; D possibly corresponds to TRBD2 (6 bases). Per the germline V gene, CDR1 is SGHDT and CDR2 is YYEEEE. V lost 1 base, J lost 5 bases, and 19 bases lay in between. The CDR3 length is 16 residues.

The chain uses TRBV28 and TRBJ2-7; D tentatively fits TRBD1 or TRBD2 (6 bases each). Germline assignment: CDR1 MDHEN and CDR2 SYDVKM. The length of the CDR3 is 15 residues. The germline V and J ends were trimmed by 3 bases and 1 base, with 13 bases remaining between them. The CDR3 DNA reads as TGTGCCAGCAGTTTTTCTGGGGGGCCATCCTACGAGCAGTACTTC. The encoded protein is CASSFSGGPSYEQYF.

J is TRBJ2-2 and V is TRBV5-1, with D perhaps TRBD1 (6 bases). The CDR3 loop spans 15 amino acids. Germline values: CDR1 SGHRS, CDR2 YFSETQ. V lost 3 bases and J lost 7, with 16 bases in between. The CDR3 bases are TGCGCCAGCAGCTCCGTACAGGGTAGAGGCGGGGAGCTGTTTTTT. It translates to CASSSVQGRGGELFF.

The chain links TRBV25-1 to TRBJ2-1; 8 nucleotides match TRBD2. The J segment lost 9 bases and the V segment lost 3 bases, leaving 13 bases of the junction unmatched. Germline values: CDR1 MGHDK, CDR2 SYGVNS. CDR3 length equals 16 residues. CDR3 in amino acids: CASSDARKREFTEQFF. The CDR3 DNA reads TGTGCCAGCAGTGACGCCCGCAAGCGGGAGTTTACTGAGCAGTTCTTC.

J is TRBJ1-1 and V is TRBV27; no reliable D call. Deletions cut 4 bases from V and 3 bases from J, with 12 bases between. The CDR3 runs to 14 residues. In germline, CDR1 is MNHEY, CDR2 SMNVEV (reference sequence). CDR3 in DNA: TGTGCCAGCAGTTCGTACGGGGTGGACACTGAAGCTTTCTTT. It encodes CASSSYGVDTEAFF.

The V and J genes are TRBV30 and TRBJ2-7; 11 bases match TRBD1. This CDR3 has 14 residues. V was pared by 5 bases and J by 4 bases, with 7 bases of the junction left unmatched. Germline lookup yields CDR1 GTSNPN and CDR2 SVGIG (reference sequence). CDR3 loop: CAWSGQGARYEQYF. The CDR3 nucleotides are TGTGCCTGGTCAGGACAGGGGGCGCGATACGAGCAGTACTTC.

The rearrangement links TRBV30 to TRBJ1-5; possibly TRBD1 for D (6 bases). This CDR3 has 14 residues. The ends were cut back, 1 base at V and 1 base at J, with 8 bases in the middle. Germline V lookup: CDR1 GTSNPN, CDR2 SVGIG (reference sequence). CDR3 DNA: TGTGCCTGGAGTGGCGGGACAAGCAATCAGCCCCAGCATTTT. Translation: CAWSGGTSNQPQHF.

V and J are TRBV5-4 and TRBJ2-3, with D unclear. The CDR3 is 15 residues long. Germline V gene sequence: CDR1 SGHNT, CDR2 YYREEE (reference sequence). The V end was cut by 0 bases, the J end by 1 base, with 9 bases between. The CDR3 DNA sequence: TGTGCCAGCAGCTTGGACAATCCGGGCACAGATACGCAGTATTTT. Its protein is CASSLDNPGTDTQYF.